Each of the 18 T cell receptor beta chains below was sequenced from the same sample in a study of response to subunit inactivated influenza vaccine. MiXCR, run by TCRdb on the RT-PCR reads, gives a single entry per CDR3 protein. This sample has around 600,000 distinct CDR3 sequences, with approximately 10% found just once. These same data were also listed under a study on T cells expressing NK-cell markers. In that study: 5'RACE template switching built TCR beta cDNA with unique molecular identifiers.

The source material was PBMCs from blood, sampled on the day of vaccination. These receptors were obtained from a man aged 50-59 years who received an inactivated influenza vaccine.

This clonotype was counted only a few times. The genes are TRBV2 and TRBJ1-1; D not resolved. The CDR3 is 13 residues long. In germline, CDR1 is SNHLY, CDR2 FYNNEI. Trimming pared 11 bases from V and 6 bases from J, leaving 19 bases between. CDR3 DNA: TGTGCCGTTTATAGGCTGGCGGGCCCTGAAGCTTTCTTT. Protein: CAVYRLAGPEAFF.

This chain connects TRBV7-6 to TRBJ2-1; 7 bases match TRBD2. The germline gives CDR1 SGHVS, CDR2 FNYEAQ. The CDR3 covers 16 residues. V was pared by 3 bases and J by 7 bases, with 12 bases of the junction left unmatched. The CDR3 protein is CASSFILGEGQNEQFF. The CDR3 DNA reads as TGTGCCAGCAGCTTCATTTTGGGGGAGGGCCAGAATGAGCAGTTCTTC.

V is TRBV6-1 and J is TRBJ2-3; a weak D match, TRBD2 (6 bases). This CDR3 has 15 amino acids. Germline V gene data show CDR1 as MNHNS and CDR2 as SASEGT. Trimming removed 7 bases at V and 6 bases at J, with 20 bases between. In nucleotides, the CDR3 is TGTGCCAGCACCCGAACCCCTAGCGAGGAGGATACGCAGTATTTT. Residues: CASTRTPSEEDTQYF.

The CDR3 DNA reads TGTGCCAGCAGCCAAGTAAGCGGGACCTACGAGCAGTACTTC. Its protein product is CASSQVSGTYEQYF. The rearrangement uses TRBV4-2 and TRBJ2-7, with 7 nucleotides matching TRBD2. V lost 1 base and J lost 2; bases outside the gene matches: 2. The CDR3 is made up of 14 amino acids. Germline lookup yields CDR1 LGHNA and CDR2 YNFKEQ.

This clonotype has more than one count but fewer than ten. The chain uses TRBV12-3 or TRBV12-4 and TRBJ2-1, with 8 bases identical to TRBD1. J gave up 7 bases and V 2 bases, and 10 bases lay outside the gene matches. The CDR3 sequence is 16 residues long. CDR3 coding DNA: TGTGCCAGCAGTTTATCCCCGGACAGGGCTTGGAATGAGCAGTTCTTC. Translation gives CASSLSPDRAWNEQFF.

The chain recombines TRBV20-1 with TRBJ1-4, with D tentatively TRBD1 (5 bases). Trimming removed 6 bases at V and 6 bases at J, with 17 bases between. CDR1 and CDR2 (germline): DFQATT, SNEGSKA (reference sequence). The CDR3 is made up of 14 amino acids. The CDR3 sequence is CSASAGQVYEKLFF. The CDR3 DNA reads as TGCAGTGCCTCGGCGGGGCAGGTCTATGAAAAACTGTTTTTT.

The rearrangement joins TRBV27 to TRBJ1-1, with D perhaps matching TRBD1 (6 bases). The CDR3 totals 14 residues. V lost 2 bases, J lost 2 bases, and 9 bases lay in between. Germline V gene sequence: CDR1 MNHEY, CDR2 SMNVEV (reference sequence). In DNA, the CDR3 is TGTGCCAGCAGTTTAGAGGGACACAACACTGAAGCTTTCTTT. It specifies CASSLEGHNTEAFF.

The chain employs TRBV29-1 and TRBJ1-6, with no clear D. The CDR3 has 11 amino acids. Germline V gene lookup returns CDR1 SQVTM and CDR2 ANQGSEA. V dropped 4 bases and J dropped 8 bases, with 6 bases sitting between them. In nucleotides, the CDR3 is TGCAGCGTTGGGGATCATTCACCCCTCCACTTT. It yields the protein CSVGDHSPLHF. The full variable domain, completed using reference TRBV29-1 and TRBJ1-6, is SAVISQKPSRDICQRGTSLTIQCQVDSQVTMMFWYRQQPGQSLTLIATANQGSEATYESGFVIDKFPISRPNLTFSTLTVSNMSPEDSSIYLCSVGDHSPLHFGNGTRLTVT.

The CDR3 bases are TGCAGTGCTACAGTCCAAGACGGGAGGGGTCAGTTAGGCGAGCAGTACTTC. Protein product: CSATVQDGRGQLGEQYF. The V gene is TRBV20-1, the J gene TRBJ2-7; 8 positions match TRBD2. Trimming at V came to 4 bases and at J to 6 bases, leaving 20 bases not matched to a gene. The CDR3 loop spans 17 amino acids. Germline V lookup: CDR1 DFQATT, CDR2 SNEGSKA (reference sequence).

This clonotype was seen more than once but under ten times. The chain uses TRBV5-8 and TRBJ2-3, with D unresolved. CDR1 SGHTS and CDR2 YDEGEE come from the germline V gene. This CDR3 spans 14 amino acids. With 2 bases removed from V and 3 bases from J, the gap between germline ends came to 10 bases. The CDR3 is CASSLGFGTDTQYF. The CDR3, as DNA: TGTGCCAGCAGCTTAGGGTTTGGGACAGATACGCAGTATTTT.

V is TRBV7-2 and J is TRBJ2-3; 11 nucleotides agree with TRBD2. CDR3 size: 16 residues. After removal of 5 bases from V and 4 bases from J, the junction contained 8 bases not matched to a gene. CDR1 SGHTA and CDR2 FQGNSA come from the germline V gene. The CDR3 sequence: CASSIIAGGPADTQYF. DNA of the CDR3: TGTGCCAGCAGCATAATAGCGGGGGGGCCTGCAGATACGCAGTATTTT.

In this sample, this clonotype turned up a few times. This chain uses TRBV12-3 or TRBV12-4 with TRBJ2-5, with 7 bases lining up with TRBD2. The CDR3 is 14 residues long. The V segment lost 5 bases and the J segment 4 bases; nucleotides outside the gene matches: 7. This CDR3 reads CASSPGLVGETQYF. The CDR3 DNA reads TGTGCCAGCAGTCCCGGACTAGTAGGAGAGACCCAGTACTTC.

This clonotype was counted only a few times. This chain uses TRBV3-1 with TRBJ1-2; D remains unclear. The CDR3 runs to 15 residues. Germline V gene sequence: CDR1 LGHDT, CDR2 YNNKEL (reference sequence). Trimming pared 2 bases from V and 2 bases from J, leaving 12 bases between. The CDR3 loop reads CASSQRTLLNYGYTF. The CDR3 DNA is TGTGCCAGCAGCCAAAGGACCCTTCTCAACTATGGCTACACCTTC.

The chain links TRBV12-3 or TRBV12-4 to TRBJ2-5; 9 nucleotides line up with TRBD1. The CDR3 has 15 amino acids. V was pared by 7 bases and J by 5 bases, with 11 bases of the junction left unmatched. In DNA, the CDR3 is TGTGCCAGCAAACACCGGGACAGGGCTCGGGAGACCCAGTACTTC. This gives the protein CASKHRDRARETQYF.

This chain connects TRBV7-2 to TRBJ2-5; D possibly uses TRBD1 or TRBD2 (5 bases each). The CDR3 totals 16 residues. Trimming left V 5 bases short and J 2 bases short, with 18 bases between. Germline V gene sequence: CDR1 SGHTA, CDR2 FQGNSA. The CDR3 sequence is CASSQIGGTKQETQYF. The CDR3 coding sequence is TGTGCCAGCAGCCAGATTGGGGGAACTAAGCAAGAGACCCAGTACTTC.

CDR3 in amino acids: CASSQGTGGTNTGELFF. CDR3 DNA sequence: TGCGCCAGCAGCCAAGGGACAGGGGGCACGAACACCGGGGAGCTGTTTTTT. The chain has TRBV4-1 and TRBJ2-2; 11 bases align to TRBD1. V was clipped by 1 base and J by 0 bases; unmatched bases: 1. Germline CDR1 reads MGHRA; CDR2 reads YSYEKL. The CDR3 contains 17 residues.

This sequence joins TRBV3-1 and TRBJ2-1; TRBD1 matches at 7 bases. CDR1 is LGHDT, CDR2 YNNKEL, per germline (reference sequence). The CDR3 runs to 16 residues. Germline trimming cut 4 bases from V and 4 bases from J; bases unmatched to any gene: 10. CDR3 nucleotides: TGTGCCAGCAGCCGACAAGGGACAGTAATATACAATGAGCAGTTCTTC. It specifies CASSRQGTVIYNEQFF.

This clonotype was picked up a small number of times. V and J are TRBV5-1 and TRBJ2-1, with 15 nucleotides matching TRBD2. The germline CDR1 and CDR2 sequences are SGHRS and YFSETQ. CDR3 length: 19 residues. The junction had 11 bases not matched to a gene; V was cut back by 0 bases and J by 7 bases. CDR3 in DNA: TGCGCCAGCAGCTTGGCCCGGACTAGCGGGGGGGCCCAGTGGAATGAGCAGTTCTTC. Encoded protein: CASSLARTSGGAQWNEQFF.